The source of this T cell receptor beta chain is a study of CD4 T cells in relation to SARS-CoV-2 and coronaviruses. Trimming removed 0 bases from V and 7 bases from J, with 13 bases in between. The CDR3 consists of 15 residues. Germline V gives CDR1 LGHNA, CDR2 YSLEER. Method: immunoSEQ multiplex PCR; TCRdb's copy keeps in-frame clones and lacks some. The data hold 20,000 to 25,000 clones, with about 73% observed a single time. Remarks on this clone: Antigen: not known.

CD4+ T cells from unexposed donors were obtained before the COVID-19 pandemic (2011-2018). After roughly ten days of culture, CD4+ T cells were isolated. V is TRBV4-3 and J is TRBJ1-5; the D gene is possibly TRBD1 (5 bases). Material for sequencing was CD4+ T cells from PBMCs, cultured in vitro. This sequence was found in a human donor in good health. CDR3 sequence (DNA): TGCGCCAGCAGCCAAGAGGCGGGGCAGGGACAGCCCCAGCATTTT. Its translation is CASSQEAGQGQPQHF.